This TCR beta chain was captured in a study of early T cells in non-severe SARS-CoV-2 infection. Turning to the study itself: The chains were unpaired, and the sequenced material was bulk RNA from unsorted whole blood.

Study-level results: In VDJdb matching, anti-spike CD8 responses were favored while private and CD4 specificities went missing.

In regard to this clonotype: As yet, its antigen is unknown.

Separate cDNA molecules each had unique molecular identifiers attached to them. From the 5' RACE reads, TCRdb called clonotypes with MiXCR, one entry per CDR3 protein. In the table there are around 76,000 distinct CDR3 sequences, 11% of which are singletons. Sequencing was done on a sample of whole blood. This receptor was taken from an adult who was a healthcare worker with PCR-confirmed SARS-CoV-2 infection or an uninfected control (not recorded which).

CDR3 coding DNA: TGTGCCAGCAGTGGTCGGACTTCTAGCTCCTACGAGCAGTACTTC. The encoded protein is CASSGRTSSSYEQYF. The V and J genes are TRBV6-2 or TRBV6-3 and TRBJ2-7; D is possibly TRBD2 (5 bases). There are 15 residues in the CDR3. Deletions cut 5 bases from V and 0 bases from J, with 14 bases between. Per the germline V gene, CDR1 is MNHEY and CDR2 is SVGEGT.